This T cell receptor beta chain is from a study of beta chain features in type 1 diabetes. The study's findings and limits: Shortening that was moderate but significant affected the TCRB CDR3s of Type 1 diabetes patients in all four CD4+ subsets.

Each of the CD4+ naive, central memory, regulatory and stem cell-like memory populations was sorted via CD45RO/CCR7/CD25/CD127/CD95/CD27. Details on this clone: The antigen remains unidentified.

The isolated RNA, all of it, was reverse transcribed, so expressed TCRB transcripts were what got sequenced. Here immunoSEQ multiplex PCR was the method, and the copy in TCRdb shows in-frame clones only, minus some. The sample lists around 150,000 clones, roughly 8% seen once, with 0.54% in the top ten. V dropped 4 bases and J dropped 5 bases, with 15 bases sitting between them. This CDR3 has 15 amino acids. The germline V gene encodes CDR1 SGHTA and CDR2 FQGNSA. The gene calls are TRBV7-2 and TRBJ2-1; possible D gene TRBD1, 6 bases. The sample taken for sequencing was central memory CD4+ T cells from blood. The TCR comes from a woman younger than 30 with type 1 diabetes. The DNA for the CDR3 is TGTGCCAGCAGCTCCGGGACAAACGCTAACAATGAGCAGTTCTTC. Translated, it gives CASSSGTNANNEQFF.